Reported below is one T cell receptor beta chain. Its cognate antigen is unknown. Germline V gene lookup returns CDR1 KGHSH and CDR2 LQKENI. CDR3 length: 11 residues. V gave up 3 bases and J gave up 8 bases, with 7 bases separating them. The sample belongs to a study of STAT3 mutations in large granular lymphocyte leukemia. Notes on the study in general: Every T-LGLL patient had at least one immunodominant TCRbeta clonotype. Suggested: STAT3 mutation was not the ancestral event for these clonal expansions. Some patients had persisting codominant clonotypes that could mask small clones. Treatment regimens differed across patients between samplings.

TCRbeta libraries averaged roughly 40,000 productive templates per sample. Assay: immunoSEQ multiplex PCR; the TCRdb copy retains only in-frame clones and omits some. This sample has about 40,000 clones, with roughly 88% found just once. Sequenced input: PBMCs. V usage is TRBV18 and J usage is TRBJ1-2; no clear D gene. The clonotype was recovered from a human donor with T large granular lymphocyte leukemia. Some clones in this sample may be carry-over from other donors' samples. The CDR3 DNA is TGTGCCAGCTCACCGAGTTCCGGCTACACCTTC. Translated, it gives CASSPSSGYTF.